A single sample gave rise to the 20 T cell receptor beta chains below, sequenced in a study of T-cell memory formation after mild COVID-19. TCRdb fed the 5' RACE reads into MiXCR, producing one record per CDR3 protein. The repertoire holds some 300,000 distinct CDR3 sequences, with more than 20% as singletons. Sequencing was done on a sample of PBMCs or a T cell subset sorted from them (not recorded which). These receptors all stem from a man younger than 30 who had mild COVID-19 (a few samples of this study predate the infection). Cell type and time point are not known.

The chain uses TRBV30 and TRBJ2-5; D is undetermined. The length of the CDR3 is 13 residues. Germline V lookup: CDR1 GTSNPN, CDR2 SVGIG (reference sequence). The germline V and J ends were trimmed by 3 bases and 7 bases, with 15 bases remaining between them. This CDR3 reads CAWSPSVWGTQYF. The CDR3 nucleotides are TGTGCCTGGAGCCCCTCCGTTTGGGGGACCCAGTACTTC.

The chain is built from TRBV20-1 and TRBJ1-1; possible D gene TRBD1, 5 bases. The germline V gene has CDR1 DFQATT and CDR2 SNEGSKA (reference sequence). Trimming cost V 0 bases and J 5 bases, with 13 bases left between them. The length of the CDR3 is 14 residues. The CDR3 coding sequence is TGCAGTGCTAGAGATAATCAGGGAACGACTGAAGCTTTCTTT. It translates to CSARDNQGTTEAFF.

The rearrangement uses TRBV20-1 and TRBJ1-3; D is undetermined. The CDR3 totals 12 residues. Trimming shortened V by 1 base and J by 2 bases, and 3 bases separated the two germline ends. Germline V gene lookup returns CDR1 DFQATT and CDR2 SNEGSKA (reference sequence). Here the CDR3 DNA reads TGCAGTGCTAGAGTACCTGGAAACACCATATATTTT. Its protein is CSARVPGNTIYF.

The rearrangement joins TRBV7-9 to TRBJ1-1; TRBD1 is a possible D gene (5 bases). The germline gives CDR1 SEHNR, CDR2 FQNEAQ (reference sequence). The CDR3 extends over 12 amino acids. With 6 bases removed from V and 4 bases from J, the gap between germline ends came to 9 bases. This CDR3 reads CASRFGGTEAFF. Written as DNA, the CDR3 is TGTGCCAGCAGATTCGGGGGCACTGAAGCTTTCTTT.

This clonotype was found a few times. This chain uses TRBV20-1 with TRBJ1-2; D not resolved. Germline CDR1 and CDR2: DFQATT and SNEGSKA (reference sequence). This CDR3 has 12 amino acids. Trimming shortened V by 1 base and J by 9 bases, and 12 bases separated the two germline ends. Here the CDR3 DNA reads TGCAGTGCTAGAGTTACGGGCCAAAGCTACACCTTC. Translation gives CSARVTGQSYTF.

The V gene is TRBV4-3, the J gene TRBJ2-2; D may be TRBD2 (6 bases). This CDR3 is 16 amino acids long. V lost 0 bases to trimming and J lost 0 bases, with 8 bases between them. The germline gives CDR1 LGHNA, CDR2 YSLEER. CDR3 sequence: CASSQESGANTGELFF. The CDR3 DNA sequence: TGCGCCAGCAGCCAAGAGTCGGGGGCGAACACCGGGGAGCTGTTTTTT.

This chain connects TRBV6-4 to TRBJ2-1, with D perhaps TRBD2 (5 bases). Germline-derived CDR1 and CDR2 are MRHNA and SNTAGT. CDR3 size: 15 residues. Trimming shortened V by 5 bases and J by 0 bases, and 11 bases separated the two germline ends. CDR3 coding DNA: TGTGCCAGCAGTATTGAGCGGTCCTCCTACAATGAGCAGTTCTTC. Translating gives CASSIERSSYNEQFF.

The chain couples TRBV9 to TRBJ1-1, with no clear D. Germline V gives CDR1 SGDLS, CDR2 YYNGEE. Trimming took off 4 bases at V and 0 bases at J, with 10 bases between the two ends. This CDR3 has 14 amino acids. CDR3 protein: CASSPRGMNTEAFF. The CDR3 nucleotides read TGTGCCAGCAGCCCCCGGGGAATGAACACTGAAGCTTTCTTT.

This clonotype was observed at least ten times. This chain uses TRBV7-9 with TRBJ2-5; D not resolved. The V gene lost 5 bases and the J gene lost 2 bases, with 18 bases spanning the gap. The length of the CDR3 is 16 residues. Germline loops: CDR1 SEHNR, CDR2 FQNEAQ (reference sequence). CDR3 in amino acids: CASSPLRSGQQETQYF. The DNA of the CDR3 is TGTGCCAGCAGCCCTCTCAGGAGTGGGCAGCAAGAGACCCAGTACTTC.

This chain joins TRBV13 and TRBJ2-1; possible D gene TRBD1, 6 bases. The V end lost 1 base, the J end lost 8 bases, and 12 bases lay between the germline ends. Looked up from germline, CDR1 is PRHDT and CDR2 is FYEKMQ (reference sequence). The length of the CDR3 is 14 residues. CDR3 bases: TGTGCCAGCAGCTTAGACGTCAGGGGTCATGAGCAGTTCTTC. It yields the protein CASSLDVRGHEQFF. Full variable domain (remainder filled in from reference TRBV13 and TRBJ2-1): AAGVIQSPRHLIKEKRETATLKCYPIPRHDTVYWYQQGPGQDPQFLISFYEKMQSDKGSIPDRFSAQQFSDYHSELNMSSLELGDSALYFCASSLDVRGHEQFFGPGTRLTVL.

This clonotype was counted between two and nine times. The chain uses TRBV4-2 and TRBJ2-3, with TRBD2 matching 11 bases. The junction had 12 bases not matched to a gene; V was cut back by 4 bases and J by 6 bases. The CDR3 length is 17 residues. Germline assignment: CDR1 LGHNA and CDR2 YNFKEQ. This CDR3 is CASSPKGLAELQDTQYF. CDR3 DNA: TGTGCCAGCAGCCCGAAGGGACTAGCGGAGCTTCAGGATACGCAGTATTTT.

This clonotype was detected ten times or more. The chain couples TRBV7-6 to TRBJ2-7; D perhaps matches TRBD2 (6 bases). The CDR3 runs 15 residues. Trimming pared 2 bases from V and 2 bases from J, leaving 13 bases between. Germline assignment: CDR1 SGHVS and CDR2 FNYEAQ. The CDR3 coding sequence is TGTGCCAGCAGCTTAAAAAGCGGGCCTCCCTACGAGCAGTACTTC. Its translation is CASSLKSGPPYEQYF.

The chain couples TRBV7-2 to TRBJ1-1; 7 bases agree with TRBD1. The V segment lost 4 bases and the J segment 0 bases; nucleotides outside the gene matches: 5. Germline lookup yields CDR1 SGHTA and CDR2 FQGNSA. There are 15 residues in the CDR3. CDR3 in amino acids: CASSSPGQLNTEAFF. The CDR3 DNA sequence: TGTGCCAGCAGCTCCCCGGGACAGCTGAACACTGAAGCTTTCTTT.

This clonotype was counted between two and nine times. The chain employs TRBV28 and TRBJ1-1, with D unresolved. CDR3 length equals 13 residues. Germline V gene sequence: CDR1 MDHEN, CDR2 SYDVKM. Between the trimmed V and J ends, which lost 3 bases and 4 bases, there was a span of 9 bases. As DNA, the CDR3 is TGTGCCAGCAGTTTCGAGGGTCGCACTGAAGCTTTCTTT. Translation: CASSFEGRTEAFF.

CDR3 sequence: CASSQSDSDQPQHF. In DNA, the CDR3 is TGTGCCAGCAGCCAATCGGACAGTGATCAGCCCCAGCATTTT. V gene TRBV3-1 combines with J gene TRBJ1-5; the D gene is possibly TRBD1 (6 bases). The ends were cut back, 2 bases at V and 5 bases at J, with 10 bases in the middle. Germline CDR1 is LGHDT and CDR2 is YNNKEL (reference sequence). This CDR3 is built from 14 residues.

The count of this clonotype is one. CDR3 protein: CASSFGTSGGTTGELFF. The CDR3, as DNA: TGTGCCAGCAGTTTCGGGACTAGCGGGGGGACCACCGGGGAGCTGTTTTTT. V and J are TRBV27 and TRBJ2-2, with 15 bases identical to TRBD2. The CDR3 length is 17 residues. V was clipped by 3 bases and J by 4 bases; unmatched bases: 3. Germline V gives CDR1 MNHEY, CDR2 SMNVEV (reference sequence).

This chain links TRBV7-2 with TRBJ2-3; unclear D gene. Germline V gives CDR1 SGHTA, CDR2 FQGNSA. The V and J ends lost 6 bases and 1 base respectively, with 17 bases between them. CDR3 size: 16 residues. DNA of the CDR3: TGTGCCAGCAGAGCTCTAGGTAGTGGGGGCACAGATACGCAGTATTTT. Its translation is CASRALGSGGTDTQYF.

This clonotype was seen a few times. The chain combines TRBV20-1 with TRBJ2-5, with 8 bases aligning to TRBD1. Germline assignment: CDR1 DFQATT and CDR2 SNEGSKA (reference sequence). V lost 5 bases and J lost 5; bases outside the gene matches: 10. There are 14 residues in the CDR3. CDR3 sequence: CSARGQGKGETQYF. In DNA form, the CDR3 reads TGCAGTGCTCGCGGACAGGGTAAAGGGGAGACCCAGTACTTC.

The CDR3 here is CASSAGAETDTQYF. For the CDR3, the DNA is TGCGCCAGCAGCGCGGGAGCTGAGACAGATACGCAGTATTTT. The rearrangement uses TRBV5-1 and TRBJ2-3; 7 bases fit TRBD2. Germline V lookup: CDR1 SGHRS, CDR2 YFSETQ. Trimming removed 4 bases from V and 3 bases from J; junction bases left unmatched: 5. There are 14 residues in the CDR3.

The rearrangement links TRBV12-3 or TRBV12-4 to TRBJ2-2, with 10 bases fitting TRBD1. V dropped 4 bases and J dropped 4; count of bases not matched to a gene: 6. This CDR3 comprises 16 residues. CDR3 nucleotides: TGTGCCAGCAGTTACCGGGACAGGGGTTTCACCGGGGAGCTGTTTTTT. It translates to CASSYRDRGFTGELFF.